The clone carrying this T cell receptor beta chain was recorded at least ten times. Its antigen is not known. The record originates from a study of spatial heterogeneity in lung cancer. Study results and limitations: Relative to follow-up, resection was when ubiquitous expanded tumor TCRs appeared more in blood.

TCRdb itself ran the 5' RACE reads through MiXCR, one entry per CDR3 protein. The data contain 20,000 to 25,000 distinct CDR3 sequences, 4.5% to 7% of them singletons. Time point denoted: sample taken at primary tumor resection. This receptor was obtained from a male donor with early-stage non-small cell lung cancer. The sequencing here drew on PBMCs, taken at surgery.

The DNA for the CDR3 is TGTGCCAGCAGTTACAGGGCGGCCCTAGCGGAGACCCAGTACTTC. Amino acids: CASSYRAALAETQYF. This rearrangement joins TRBV6-5 to TRBJ2-5, with a possible D match to TRBD2 (6 bases). From germline, CDR1 is MNHEY and CDR2 SVGAGI. The CDR3 consists of 15 residues. V lost 2 bases and J lost 5, with 15 bases in between.